This TCR beta chain was sequenced for a study of T cell responses to AZD1222 COVID-19 vaccine listed by TCRdb under 2021. Regarding the complete study: AZD1222 recipients with second doses at about 4 weeks or about 12 weeks were pooled, because spike-specific TCR depth and breadth did not differ between schedules. A total of over 230 trial participants underwent TCR sequencing, of whom more than 200 had received two doses of AZD1222 and roughly 26 had received two doses of the MenACWY control vaccine. Enrollment into the trials was organized by age into subgroups of 18-55, 56-69 and 70-plus years, and those subgroups contained about 160, 30 and 59 TCR-sequenced participants, respectively.

Here is what the overall study found, with its caveats: No day 14 peak-response samples were available, so repertoires were characterized only after the peak T cell response. In the small 56-69-year group, the increase in depth fell short of significance, most likely because of low power. Conclusions about previously exposed vaccinees are limited because only six or seven AZD1222 recipients were SARS-CoV-2 seropositive at baseline. The vaccine-associated CD4 TCRs covered the entire spike protein, and the dominant responses fell in regions 160-218 and 743-854. Most participants were white British and females outnumbered males, and the authors suggested that clonal diversity may have been underestimated. A significant rise in spike-specific TCR breadth and depth was observed after two AZD1222 doses relative to day 0 and relative to MenACWY recipients. Nearly half of unique spike-specific TCRs reportedly recognized epitopes outside regions mutated in the B.1.351 and B.1.1.7 variants.

The germline V gene encodes CDR1 GTSNPN and CDR2 SVGIG (reference sequence). For this chain, trimming is 3 bases at the V end and 8 bases at the J end, and the number of junction bases without a gene match is 2. Including cysteine and phenylalanine, the CDR3 has 11 amino acids. Here the CDR3 DNA is all that survives: 33 bases in frame from base 1. According to the study, the label for this sample's time point signals: baseline before first vaccination. Samples from vaccinated people were obtained from the UK trials COV001 and COV002, which included a single-blind randomized controlled phase 2/3 trial of AZD1222 (ChAdOx1 nCoV-19) in healthy adults. For TCRbeta chain sequencing, PBMC samples were collected from trial participants at day 0 and at day 28 after the second dose. Turning to this clone: What this receptor recognizes is not known. No base qualities exist here, and no much larger clone lies one base off it.

The CDR3 regions of human TCRbeta chains were subjected to immunosequencing. The paper's processing steps were these. TCRs in the repertoires were matched against a reference library of SARS-CoV-2-specific TCRs that had been generated with the MIRA antigen-specificity platform. Breadth was defined as the fraction of unique TCRs that were SARS-CoV-2-associated. Depth was defined as the fraction of total T cells that were SARS-CoV-2-associated. Using the MIRA data, each spike-specific TCR was mapped to the spike region that the TCR reacts to and placed in a CD4 or CD8 class. Log10-transformed breadth and depth values were compared by one-way ANOVA with Sidak's multiple comparisons tests. TCRdb took this table from immuneACCESS and kept in-frame rearrangements with V and J called. Such tables lack part of the clones; where checked against another copy, unresolved V genes explain under half of the gap, and the rest is unexplained. That table is the source of V, J and clone size, and D and trimming were worked out from the DNA. Across this sample there are roughly 120,000 clones, with 80% to 90% seen only once. Roughly 1.6% of the sample lies in the top ten.

This chain joins TRBV30 to TRBJ1-2; TRBD1 lines up with 8 middle nucleotides. The receptor was isolated from an adult in good health. The sequencing here drew on peripheral blood, taken on day 0 of AZD1222 vaccination. The nucleotide sequence is TGTGCCTGGAGAGCAGGGGGCGGCTACACCTTC. Translated, it reads CAWRAGGGYTF.